One and the same sample provided the 29 T cell receptor beta chains below, sequenced in a study of CD8+ T cells in alopecia areata. Specified treatment: oral pan-JAK inhibitor, 5-10 mg twice daily. As the sequencing template, cDNA was produced by extracting RNA and reverse transcribing it. Some clones are missing from TCRdb's copy, which holds only in-frame ones; the method was immunoSEQ multiplex PCR. The sample includes 180,000 or so clones, roughly 53% seen only once; the top ten take more than 10%. The sample was CD8+ T cells sorted from blood, taken at week 24, from a patient treated with tofacitinib. The source is a human donor with alopecia areata.

The V gene is TRBV7-6, the J gene TRBJ2-5; 8 nucleotides agree with TRBD2. This CDR3 spans 17 amino acids. The junction had 16 bases not matched to a gene; V was cut back by 8 bases and J by 2 bases. Per germline, CDR1 SGHVS and CDR2 FNYEAQ. The CDR3 DNA reads as TGTGCCAGCCGCCTTGGCGGGGGGAGCCTGATTCAAGAGACCCAGTACTTC. It is translated as CASRLGGGSLIQETQYF.

The gene calls are TRBV27 and TRBJ1-6; D gene unclear. The V gene's germline CDR1 is MNHEY and CDR2 SMNVEV (reference sequence). This CDR3 comprises 13 residues. V was trimmed by 4 bases and J by 10 bases, leaving 11 bases between them. The CDR3 spells CASSSLGISPLHF. The CDR3 nucleotides are TGTGCCAGCAGTTCATTGGGGATATCACCCCTCCACTTT.

The gene calls are TRBV7-9 and TRBJ2-7; weak D call: TRBD2 (5 bases). The CDR3 totals 15 residues. V lost 4 bases and J 2 bases, leaving 15 bases between the germline ends. Germline assignment: CDR1 SEHNR and CDR2 FQNEAQ (reference sequence). The CDR3 nucleotides read TGTGCCAGCAGCTCCCCCCGAGGGCCCACCTACGAGCAGTACTTC. Translating it yields CASSSPRGPTYEQYF.

CDR3 in DNA: TGCGCCAGCAGTCAAGGGGACAGGGCAGTTTTAACGGAGTTGGGGTATGGCTACACCTTC. Residues: CASSQGDRAVLTELGYGYTF. The chain employs TRBV23-1 and TRBJ1-2; TRBD1 aligns across 9 bases. TRBV23-1 is designated an ORF whose function remains uncertain. The CDR3 consists of 20 residues. J gave up 5 bases and V 2 bases, and 21 bases lay outside the gene matches.

The gene calls are TRBV4-3 and TRBJ2-5; maybe TRBD2 (6 bases). V dropped 1 base and J dropped 5 bases, with 14 bases sitting between them. The CDR3 has 15 amino acids. The germline gives CDR1 LGHNA, CDR2 YSLEER. The CDR3 sequence: CASSQVKGGEETQYF. The CDR3 DNA sequence: TGCGCCAGCAGCCAAGTGAAGGGCGGGGAGGAGACCCAGTACTTC.

The rearrangement uses TRBV6-5 and TRBJ1-2; no firm D call. Between the trimmed V and J ends, which lost 2 bases and 8 bases, there was a span of 15 bases. Germline assignment: CDR1 MNHEY and CDR2 SVGAGI. The CDR3 consists of 14 residues. For the CDR3, the DNA is TGTGCCAGCAGTTACGGCGGGAGTGGGTCGGGCTACACCTTC. Its translation: CASSYGGSGSGYTF.

This rearrangement joins TRBV6-4 to TRBJ1-1; D gene unclear. Trimming took off 8 bases at V and 0 bases at J, with 10 bases between the two ends. The CDR3 totals 13 residues. CDR1 is MRHNA and CDR2 is SNTAGT in the germline V gene. CDR3 coding DNA: TGTGCCAGCCGTTTGAAGATGAACACTGAAGCTTTCTTT. The encoded protein is CASRLKMNTEAFF.

This clone was observed a handful of times. This rearrangement joins TRBV11-2 to TRBJ1-4; maybe TRBD1 (5 bases). CDR3 length: 15 residues. Germline V gene lookup returns CDR1 SGHAT and CDR2 FQNNGV. Trimming removed 4 bases from V and 6 bases from J, with 15 bases in between. The CDR3 is CASSYRGGNYEKLFF. CDR3 in DNA: TGTGCCAGCAGCTACCGTGGGGGGAACTATGAAAAACTGTTTTTT.

The V call is TRBV13, the J call TRBJ1-5; D unresolved. The CDR3 consists of 13 residues. V lost 0 bases, J lost 11 bases, and 11 bases lay in between. The V gene's germline CDR1 is PRHDT and CDR2 FYEKMQ (reference sequence). The CDR3 bases are TGTGCCAGCAGCTTAGGAGTTGGGAGCACCCAGCATTTT. Amino acids: CASSLGVGSTQHF. Drawing the rest from reference TRBV13 and TRBJ1-5, the complete variable domain is AAGVIQSPRHLIKEKRETATLKCYPIPRHDTVYWYQQGPGQDPQFLISFYEKMQSDKGSIPDRFSAQQFSDYHSELNMSSLELGDSALYFCASSLGVGSTQHFGDGTRLSIL.

This sequence joins TRBV5-6 and TRBJ2-1; 8 bases are shared with TRBD1. Trimming removed 0 bases from V and 7 bases from J; junction bases left unmatched: 3. CDR1 and CDR2 (germline): SGHDT, YYEEEE. This CDR3 spans 14 amino acids. CDR3 residues: CASSLETGVNEQFF. CDR3 DNA: TGTGCCAGCAGCTTGGAGACAGGGGTGAATGAGCAGTTCTTC.

This clone was recorded only once. V and J are TRBV27 and TRBJ2-2; the D gene could be TRBD1 or TRBD2 (5 bases each). Trimming left V 5 bases short and J 6 bases short, with 22 bases between. The CDR3 totals 17 residues. The germline CDR1 and CDR2 sequences are MNHEY and SMNVEV (reference sequence). CDR3 protein: CASSPGRQETYSGELFF. DNA for the CDR3: TGTGCCAGCAGTCCGGGACGCCAGGAAACGTATTCCGGGGAGCTGTTTTTT.

This chain joins TRBV27 and TRBJ2-1, with D perhaps being TRBD1 or TRBD2 (6 bases each). In germline, CDR1 is MNHEY, CDR2 SMNVEV (reference sequence). V lost 5 bases and J 7 bases, leaving 15 bases between the germline ends. There are 14 residues in the CDR3. CDR3 DNA sequence: TGTGCCAGCAGTAAGTTCCAGGGGAGGAATGAGCAGTTCTTC. Its protein is CASSKFQGRNEQFF.

This sequence joins TRBV7-6 and TRBJ2-4, with 10 nucleotides matching TRBD1. In germline, CDR1 is SGHVS, CDR2 FNYEAQ. The V and J ends lost 5 bases and 8 bases, in that order; junction bases with no gene match: 6. The CDR3 extends over 14 amino acids. CDR3 residues: CASSRRQGADIQYF. For the CDR3, the DNA is TGTGCCAGCAGCCGAAGACAGGGGGCGGACATTCAGTACTTC.

The chain carries TRBV2 and TRBJ2-5; tentatively, D is TRBD1 or TRBD2 (5 bases each). V lost 10 bases and J 5 bases, leaving 14 bases between the germline ends. The germline V gene has CDR1 SNHLY and CDR2 FYNNEI. The length of the CDR3 is 12 residues. CDR3 loop: CATLGAMETQYF. The CDR3 DNA is TGTGCCACACTAGGGGCGATGGAGACCCAGTACTTC.

This sequence joins TRBV19 and TRBJ2-7; 10 nucleotides line up with TRBD1. Germline loops: CDR1 LNHDA, CDR2 SQIVND (reference sequence). V shed 11 bases, J shed 3 bases, and the junction held 10 bases outside the gene matches. The CDR3 is made up of 14 amino acids. The CDR3 DNA follows: TGTGCCGGCGCTATCCGGGACAGGGGCTACGAGCAGTACTTC. The encoded protein is CAGAIRDRGYEQYF. The variable domain in full, completed from reference TRBV19 and TRBJ2-7, reads DGGITQSPKYLFRKEGQNVTLSCEQNLNHDAMYWYRQDPGQGLRLIYYSQIVNDFQKGDIAEGYSVSREKKESFPLTVTSAQKNPTAFYLCAGAIRDRGYEQYFGPGTRLTVT.

This clone turned up a few times. The genes are TRBV5-6 and TRBJ2-2; 10 bases align to TRBD2. Germline-derived CDR1 and CDR2 are SGHDT and YYEEEE. The CDR3 extends over 16 amino acids. V dropped 0 bases and J dropped 2; count of bases not matched to a gene: 1. CDR3: CASSLASGGNTGELFF. The CDR3 region has the DNA TGTGCCAGCAGCTTGGCTAGCGGGGGAAACACCGGGGAGCTGTTTTTT.

This clone appeared a few times. The V call is TRBV4-3, the J call TRBJ1-5; no firm D call. Between the trimmed V and J ends, which lost 0 bases and 1 base, there was a span of 4 bases. The CDR3 consists of 14 residues. Germline V gene sequence: CDR1 LGHNA, CDR2 YSLEER. The CDR3 spells CASSQDLSNQPQHF. DNA for the CDR3: TGCGCCAGCAGCCAAGATTTAAGCAATCAGCCCCAGCATTTT.

The CDR3 here is CASSQDRSGGSYEQYF. The CDR3 coding sequence is TGCGCCAGCAGCCAAGATCGAAGCGGGGGCTCCTACGAGCAGTACTTC. This rearrangement joins TRBV4-3 to TRBJ2-7; 8 bases align to TRBD2. The CDR3 has 16 amino acids. Germline-derived CDR1 and CDR2 are LGHNA and YSLEER. Trimming took 0 bases from V and 0 from J; bases not matched to a gene: 4.

The rearrangement joins TRBV5-6 to TRBJ1-1; no definite D call. This CDR3 comprises 16 residues. Trimming left V 1 base short and J 7 bases short, with 20 bases between. Germline V gene lookup returns CDR1 SGHDT and CDR2 YYEEEE. As DNA, the CDR3 is TGTGCCAGCAGCTTGAGTTTTAGGTCGGCAGCCCATGAAGCTTTCTTT. As protein: CASSLSFRSAAHEAFF.

This chain joins TRBV11-2 and TRBJ2-7; D not certain. V was clipped by 1 base and J by 6 bases, with 13 bases between them. This CDR3 contains 14 residues. The germline CDR1 and CDR2 sequences are SGHAT and FQNNGV. CDR3 nucleotide sequence: TGTGCCAGCAGCTTAGGTGGCAGAACGGGCGAGCAGTACTTC. This codes for CASSLGGRTGEQYF. Complete variable domain (other parts from reference TRBV11-2 and TRBJ2-7): EAGVAQSPRYKIIEKRQSVAFWCNPISGHATLYWYQQILGQGPKLLIQFQNNGVVDDSQLPKDRFSAERLKGVDSTLKIQPAKLEDSAVYLCASSLGGRTGEQYFGPGTRLTVT.

The V and J genes are TRBV30 and TRBJ2-7, with TRBD1 matching 10 bases. The CDR3 covers 15 residues. CDR1 GTSNPN and CDR2 SVGIG come from the germline V gene (reference sequence). V lost 7 bases and J lost 2; bases outside the gene matches: 11. The CDR3 loop reads CASTRPGTGAYEQYF. The CDR3 nucleotides are TGTGCCTCGACTAGGCCCGGGACAGGGGCCTACGAGCAGTACTTC. The full variable domain, with the rest looked up from reference TRBV30 and TRBJ2-7, is SQTIHQWPATLVQPVGSPLSLECTVEGTSNPNLYWYRQAAGRGLQLLFYSVGIGQISSEVPQNLSASRPQDRQFILSSKKLLLSDSGFYLCASTRPGTGAYEQYFGPGTRLTVT.

CDR3 residues: CSAQTFGTGVLYEQYF. In DNA form, the CDR3 reads TGCAGCGCCCAAACCTTCGGGACAGGGGTCCTCTACGAGCAGTACTTC. The genes are TRBV29-1 and TRBJ2-7, with 10 bases lining up with TRBD1. Per germline, CDR1 SQVTM and CDR2 ANQGSEA. The CDR3 is 16 residues long. With V trimmed by 7 bases and J by 3 bases, 15 bases remained unmatched.

The table lists this clone with a few counts. In nucleotides, the CDR3 is TGTGCCAGTAGTATCGGGGCCAGCAGCTACGAGCAGTACTTC. Protein product: CASSIGASSYEQYF. The chain combines TRBV19 with TRBJ2-7, with D perhaps assigned TRBD1 or TRBD2 (5 bases each). V lost 3 bases and J 3 bases, leaving 12 bases between the germline ends. The germline gives CDR1 LNHDA, CDR2 SQIVND (reference sequence). The CDR3 is made up of 14 amino acids.

The gene calls are TRBV9 and TRBJ2-3; 9 bases fit TRBD2. Per germline, CDR1 SGDLS and CDR2 YYNGEE. V gave up 7 bases and J gave up 6 bases; unmatched junction bases: 15. The CDR3 runs to 16 residues. The CDR3, as DNA: TGTGCCAGCCGATCGGCCGGGGCTAGCGGGAAGGATACGCAGTATTTT. It translates to CASRSAGASGKDTQYF.

This clone was recorded many times. The chain links TRBV15 to TRBJ1-4; 8 bases map to TRBD1. CDR3 length equals 15 residues. The V gene's germline CDR1 is LNHNV and CDR2 YYDKDF (reference sequence). The ends lost 4 bases at V and 6 bases at J; junction bases unmatched: 7. In DNA form, the CDR3 reads TGTGCCACCAGCAAACAGACAGGGGCAGATGAAAAACTGTTTTTT. Its translation is CATSKQTGADEKLFF.

There are a few counts of this clone. This chain joins TRBV6-5 and TRBJ2-1, with a possible D match to TRBD2 (5 bases). From germline, CDR1 is MNHEY and CDR2 SVGAGI. Trimming shortened V by 0 bases and J by 6 bases, and 12 bases separated the two germline ends. This CDR3 spans 15 amino acids. The CDR3 DNA sequence: TGTGCCAGCAGTTACTCGAGCCTAGCCAGCAATGAGCAGTTCTTC. Translated: CASSYSSLASNEQFF.

V usage is TRBV2 and J usage is TRBJ1-6; TRBD1 is a possible D gene (5 bases). Trimming pared 5 bases from V and 8 bases from J, leaving 10 bases between. CDR1 is SNHLY, CDR2 FYNNEI, per germline. The CDR3 runs to 13 residues. Written as DNA, the CDR3 is TGTGCCAGCAGTTACGGGGCTTATTCACCCCTCCACTTT. As protein: CASSYGAYSPLHF.

The chain carries TRBV15 and TRBJ1-2; 9 bases align to TRBD1. The V and J ends lost 6 bases and 4 bases, in that order; junction bases with no gene match: 9. Germline loops: CDR1 LNHNV, CDR2 YYDKDF (reference sequence). The length of the CDR3 is 15 residues. CDR3 sequence reads: CATSPGTGSAYGYTF. The CDR3 DNA follows: TGTGCCACCAGTCCCGGGACAGGGTCGGCCTATGGCTACACCTTC. Using reference TRBV15 and TRBJ1-2 for the parts outside the CDR3, the full variable domain is DAMVIQNPRYQVTQFGKPVTLSCSQTLNHNVMYWYQQKSSQAPKLLFHYYDKDFNNEADTPDNFQSRRPNTSFCFLDIRSPGLGDTAMYLCATSPGTGSAYGYTFGSGTRLTVV.

This chain uses TRBV9 with TRBJ1-6; D call uncertain. V was trimmed by 2 bases and J by 5 bases, leaving 11 bases between them. Germline CDR1 and CDR2: SGDLS and YYNGEE. The CDR3 has 15 residues. As DNA, the CDR3 is TGTGCCAGCAGCGTGGGTGGAGTCGATAATTCACCCCTCCACTTT. This translates into CASSVGGVDNSPLHF. The full variable domain, in which reference TRBV9 and TRBJ1-6 provide the parts outside the CDR3, is DSGVTQTPKHLITATGQRVTLRCSPRSGDLSVYWYQQSLDQGLQFLIQYYNGEERAKGNILERFSAQQFPDLHSELNLSSLELGDSALYFCASSVGGVDNSPLHFGNGTRLTVT.